A selection of T cell receptor beta chains follows, all from one sample in a study of T cells in Graves' hyperthyroidism and ophthalmopathy. From the multiplex PCR reads, TCRdb called clonotypes with MiXCR, one entry per CDR3 protein. The top ten clones hold 11% of a sample with about 520,000 distinct CDR3 sequences, around a quarter of them seen once. Sequenced input: blood. These TCRs come from a woman in her twenties or thirties with Graves' ophthalmopathy. CDR3s include the opening cysteine and the closing phenylalanine or tryptophan. The order of the fields is clone size, D gene, V gene, J gene, CDR3 DNA, CDR3 protein. The D gene is left open where the match is weak. Some rows mark clone size as missing; the rest say once, few, many or name a class of expanded clone.

clone_size: many
d_call: .
v_call: TRBV6-6
j_call: TRBJ1-2
cdr3_nt: TGTGCCAGCAGTTCAGACACGGATTATGGCTACACCTTC
cdr3_aa: CASSSDTDYGYTF

clone_size: .
d_call: TRBD1
v_call: TRBV20-1
j_call: TRBJ2-7
cdr3_nt: TGCAGTGCTAGAGCTAGACCCGGGACAGGGAGTTACGAGCAGTACTTC
cdr3_aa: CSARARPGTGSYEQYF

clone_size: .
d_call: .
v_call: TRBV6-5
j_call: TRBJ1-5
cdr3_nt: TGTGCCAGCAGTTCCCAGGGAAGCAATCAGCCCCAGCGTTTT
cdr3_aa: CASSSQGSNQPQRF

clone_size: .
d_call: .
v_call: TRBV30
j_call: TRBJ2-5
cdr3_nt: TGTGCCTGGAGCGCAGGGTTCCAAGAGACCCAGTACTTC
cdr3_aa: CAWSAGFQETQYF

clone_size: .
d_call: TRBD1
v_call: TRBV19
j_call: TRBJ1-2
cdr3_nt: TGTGCCAGTAAAGCTGGGGTCGGGACAGCCTACTTCTATGGCTACACCTTC
cdr3_aa: CASKAGVGTAYFYGYTF

clone_size: many
d_call: .
v_call: TRBV5-1
j_call: TRBJ2-3
cdr3_nt: TGCGCCAGCAGCTTGGGCTCTAGTACAGATACGCAGTATTTT
cdr3_aa: CASSLGSSTDTQYF

clone_size: .
d_call: .
v_call: TRBV15
j_call: TRBJ1-5
cdr3_nt: TGTGCCACCTGCCTGGGAGGGAAGGACAATCAGCCCCAGCATTTT
cdr3_aa: CATCLGGKDNQPQHF

clone_size: many
d_call: .
v_call: TRBV6-1
j_call: TRBJ2-7
cdr3_nt: TGTGCCAGCATAGGAGGGGGGCGAGTCCACGAGCAGTACTTC
cdr3_aa: CASIGGGRVHEQYF

clone_size: few
d_call: TRBD1
v_call: TRBV18
j_call: TRBJ1-3
cdr3_nt: TGTGCCAGCTCACCAGTCCGGGACAGGGCTGGAAACACCATATATTTT
cdr3_aa: CASSPVRDRAGNTIYF

clone_size: few
d_call: TRBD2
v_call: TRBV19
j_call: TRBJ2-5
cdr3_nt: TGTGCCAGTAGTACACGGACTAGCGGGCAAGAGACCCAGTACTTC
cdr3_aa: CASSTRTSGQETQYF

clone_size: .
d_call: .
v_call: TRBV19
j_call: TRBJ2-4
cdr3_nt: TGTGCCAGTAGTACGCCCCCTAGACGCTGGGCCAAAAACATTCAGTACTTC
cdr3_aa: CASSTPPRRWAKNIQYF

clone_size: many
d_call: .
v_call: TRBV19
j_call: TRBJ1-1
cdr3_nt: TGTGCCAGTAGTATGTTTGAGAACACTGAAGCTTTCTTT
cdr3_aa: CASSMFENTEAFF

clone_size: .
d_call: .
v_call: TRBV12-3/TRBV12-4
j_call: TRBJ2-2
cdr3_nt: TGTGCCAACGGGGAGCGGAACACCGGGGAGCTGTTTTTT
cdr3_aa: CANGERNTGELFF

clone_size: few
d_call: TRBD1
v_call: TRBV7-2
j_call: TRBJ2-7
cdr3_nt: TGTGCCAGCAGCTTATCGGGACAGGGTGTACGGTACGAGCAGTACTTC
cdr3_aa: CASSLSGQGVRYEQYF

clone_size: many
d_call: TRBD1
v_call: TRBV29-1
j_call: TRBJ1-1
cdr3_nt: TGCAGCGGGGGACAGACACTGAACACTGAAGCTTTCTTT
cdr3_aa: CSGGQTLNTEAFF

clone_size: many
d_call: TRBD1
v_call: TRBV27
j_call: TRBJ1-2
cdr3_nt: TGTGCCAGCAGTACCGGACAGGGACCTAACTATGGCTACACCTTC
cdr3_aa: CASSTGQGPNYGYTF

clone_size: many
d_call: .
v_call: TRBV6-2/TRBV6-3
j_call: TRBJ1-2
cdr3_nt: TGTGCCAGCAGTACCGACAGGCAATTGGGCTACACCTTC
cdr3_aa: CASSTDRQLGYTF

clone_size: .
d_call: .
v_call: TRBV7-9
j_call: TRBJ1-1
cdr3_nt: TGTGCCAGCAGCCCCCAGCCGGGAGAAAAGCCTGAAGCTTTCTTT
cdr3_aa: CASSPQPGEKPEAFF

clone_size: many
d_call: .
v_call: TRBV6-2/TRBV6-3
j_call: TRBJ2-4
cdr3_nt: TGTGCCAGCGGGCAGCCAGGGGAGAACATTCAGTACTTC
cdr3_aa: CASGQPGENIQYF

clone_size: many
d_call: TRBD1
v_call: TRBV2
j_call: TRBJ1-2
cdr3_nt: TGTGCCAGCACCCGGGAGGACAGGGACTATGGCTACACCTTC
cdr3_aa: CASTREDRDYGYTF

clone_size: many
d_call: .
v_call: TRBV11-2
j_call: TRBJ2-5
cdr3_nt: TGTGCCAGCAGCTTTCTCGGCATGCGGGAGACCCAGTACTTC
cdr3_aa: CASSFLGMRETQYF

clone_size: .
d_call: .
v_call: TRBV15
j_call: TRBJ2-2
cdr3_nt: TGTGCCACCAGCGACCCAGAACTGAACACCGGGGAGCTGTTTTTT
cdr3_aa: CATSDPELNTGELFF

clone_size: .
d_call: .
v_call: TRBV18
j_call: TRBJ1-3
cdr3_nt: TGTGCCAGCTCACCTACACATGGGACCAGCTCTGGAAACACCATATATTTT
cdr3_aa: CASSPTHGTSSGNTIYF